These 10 T cell receptor beta chains came from one sample sequenced in a study of CD8 T cells in Susac syndrome (dated by TCRdb to about 2019). Libraries were prepared through the immunoSEQ multiplex PCR assay. RNA was extracted using the RNeasy kit, and roughly 0.45 to 1 microgram was reverse transcribed with random hexamers. TCRdb reprocessing: public reads trimmed at Q25 with fastp, clones called with MiXCR, in-frame beta chains kept. For every CDR3 protein sequence, its rows merge into one entry that carries the most common genes and DNA. The table for this sample lists roughly 76,000 distinct CDR3 sequences; roughly 92% of them were counted only once. The ten largest clones represent around 0.45% of the sample. Sequenced sample: CD8+ T cells from PBMCs. These receptors were collected from a human donor with Susac syndrome.

This clonotype has a single count. The V gene is TRBV20-1, the J gene TRBJ1-1; D uncertain. Germline V CDR1 and CDR2: DFQATT, SNEGSKA (reference sequence). The V and J ends lost 1 base and 2 bases respectively, with 8 bases between them. The CDR3 has 13 residues. The CDR3 DNA reads as TGCAGTGCTAGAGTATCCCCCAACACTGAAGCTTTCTTT. Residues: CSARVSPNTEAFF.

The chain recombines TRBV20-1 with TRBJ2-2; 7 bases align to TRBD2. The length of the CDR3 is 15 residues. V was pared by 5 bases and J by 3 bases, with 9 bases of the junction left unmatched. Per germline, CDR1 DFQATT and CDR2 SNEGSKA (reference sequence). The CDR3 sequence: CSAAGEGPDTGELFF. CDR3 nucleotides: TGCAGTGCTGCGGGGGAGGGACCTGACACCGGGGAGCTGTTTTTT.

The V call is TRBV24-1, the J call TRBJ2-1; weak D call: TRBD1 (6 bases). Per the germline V gene, CDR1 is KGHDR and CDR2 is SFDVKD. This CDR3 region has 14 residues. V was shortened by 9 bases and J by 3 bases, with 14 bases between the two germline ends. The DNA for the CDR3 is TGTGCCACCGCGAAAGGACAGCACTACAATGAGCAGTTCTTC. It specifies CATAKGQHYNEQFF.

In DNA, the CDR3 is TGTGCCAGCAGTGAATGGCGGGGGAACACCGGGGAGCTGTTTTTT. It translates to CASSEWRGNTGELFF. The chain employs TRBV25-1 and TRBJ2-2, with a possible D match to TRBD2 (6 bases). Germline-derived CDR1 and CDR2 are MGHDK and SYGVNS. The CDR3 is made up of 15 amino acids. Trimming cost V 1 base and J 1 base, with 7 bases left between them.

The chain carries TRBV19 and TRBJ2-1, with D hard to call. Germline values: CDR1 LNHDA, CDR2 SQIVND (reference sequence). Trimming stripped 5 bases from V and 1 base from J, with 6 bases between. The length of the CDR3 is 13 residues. The CDR3 is CASSSASYNEQFF. The CDR3 DNA is TGTGCCAGTAGTTCCGCTTCCTACAATGAGCAGTTCTTC.

This clonotype has a single count. The chain joins TRBV28 to TRBJ1-1, with TRBD1 identical over 8 bases. The CDR3 is 16 residues long. Losses at the gene ends were 2 bases for V and 7 bases for J; bases not matched to a gene: 12. Germline values: CDR1 MDHEN, CDR2 SYDVKM. This chain's CDR3 is CASSLHPIRTGFEAFF. The DNA of the CDR3 is TGTGCCAGCAGTTTACACCCTATCCGGACAGGGTTTGAAGCTTTCTTT.

This clonotype was found a few times. J is TRBJ2-2 and V is TRBV24-1; D is undetermined. From germline, CDR1 is KGHDR and CDR2 SFDVKD. The germline V and J ends were trimmed by 4 bases and 5 bases, with 13 bases remaining between them. The CDR3 has 15 residues. CDR3: CATSDPGEGTGELFF. The CDR3 nucleotides read TGTGCCACCAGTGACCCCGGTGAAGGGACCGGGGAGCTGTTTTTT.

In its sample, this clonotype was seen a few times. DNA of the CDR3: TGCAGTGCCCGGTCGACTAGCGGATCCTACAATGAGCAGTTCTTC. Its protein product is CSARSTSGSYNEQFF. The chain carries TRBV20-1 and TRBJ2-1, with 9 bases identical to TRBD2. The junction had 7 bases not matched to a gene; V was cut back by 6 bases and J by 1 base. The germline gives CDR1 DFQATT, CDR2 SNEGSKA (reference sequence). The CDR3 contains 15 residues.

In its sample, this clonotype was seen a few times. The genes are TRBV7-2 and TRBJ1-1; no definite D call. V was cut by 3 bases and J by 7 bases, with 18 bases left in between. The CDR3 is made up of 15 amino acids. Germline CDR1 is SGHTA and CDR2 is FQGNSA. The DNA for the CDR3 is TGTGCCAGCAGCTTTTGGTCCAGTCTAAGAGATGAAGCTTTCTTT. It is translated as CASSFWSSLRDEAFF.

V usage is TRBV18 and J usage is TRBJ1-1, with D possibly being TRBD1 (6 bases). The CDR3 spans 14 residues. The V end was cut by 2 bases, the J end by 5 bases, with 12 bases between. Germline CDR1 and CDR2: KGHSH and LQKENI. In DNA, the CDR3 is TGTGCCAGCTCACCAATCAGGGGAGGGACTGAAGCTTTCTTT. Translation gives CASSPIRGGTEAFF.